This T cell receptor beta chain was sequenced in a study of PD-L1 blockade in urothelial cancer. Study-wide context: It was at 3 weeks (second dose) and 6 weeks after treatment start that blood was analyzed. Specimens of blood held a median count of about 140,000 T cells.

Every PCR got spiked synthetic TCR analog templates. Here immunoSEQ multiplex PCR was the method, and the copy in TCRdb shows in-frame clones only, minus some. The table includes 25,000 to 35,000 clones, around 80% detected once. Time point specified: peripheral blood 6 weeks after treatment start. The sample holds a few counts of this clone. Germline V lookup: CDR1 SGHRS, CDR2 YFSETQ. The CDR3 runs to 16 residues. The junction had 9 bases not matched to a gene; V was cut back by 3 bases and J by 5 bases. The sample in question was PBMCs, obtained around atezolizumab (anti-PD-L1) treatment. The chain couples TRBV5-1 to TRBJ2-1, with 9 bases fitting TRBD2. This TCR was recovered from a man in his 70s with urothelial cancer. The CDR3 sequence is CASSSGGLAGHNEQFF. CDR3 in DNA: TGCGCCAGCAGCTCTGGGGGCCTAGCGGGGCACAATGAGCAGTTCTTC.